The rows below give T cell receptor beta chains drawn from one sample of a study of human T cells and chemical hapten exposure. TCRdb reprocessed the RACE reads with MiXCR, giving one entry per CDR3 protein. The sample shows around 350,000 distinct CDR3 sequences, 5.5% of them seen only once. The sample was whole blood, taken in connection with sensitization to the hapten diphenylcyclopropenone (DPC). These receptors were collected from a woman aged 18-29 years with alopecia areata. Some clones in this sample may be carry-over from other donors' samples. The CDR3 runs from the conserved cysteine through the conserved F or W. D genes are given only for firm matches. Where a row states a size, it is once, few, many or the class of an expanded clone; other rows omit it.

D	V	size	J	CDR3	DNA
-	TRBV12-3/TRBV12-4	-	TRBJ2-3	CASSFRRPAGGTDTQYF	TGTGCCAGCAGTTTTCGCCGACCAGCCGGTGGCACAGATACGCAGTATTTT
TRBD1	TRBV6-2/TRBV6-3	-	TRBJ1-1	CASSHRGLGTEAFF	TGTGCCAGCAGTCACAGGGGGCTGGGAACTGAAGCTTTCTTT
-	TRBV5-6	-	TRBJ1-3	CASSAQGSGNTIYF	TGTGCCAGCAGCGCACAGGGCTCTGGAAACACCATATATTTT
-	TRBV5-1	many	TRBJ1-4	CASSFGPQGGEKLFF	TGCGCCAGCAGCTTCGGCCCCCAGGGTGGGGAAAAACTGTTTTTT
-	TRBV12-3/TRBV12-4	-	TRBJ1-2	CASSPQGSGYTF	TGTGCCAGCAGCCCACAGGGAAGCGGCTACACCTTC
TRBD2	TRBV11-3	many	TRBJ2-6	CASSPGLASSSGANVLTF	TGTGCCAGCAGCCCAGGACTAGCCTCCTCCTCTGGGGCCAACGTCCTGACTTTC
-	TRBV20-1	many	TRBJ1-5	CSARDGGQVGQPQHF	TGCAGTGCTAGAGATGGGGGGCAGGTTGGCCAGCCCCAGCATTTT
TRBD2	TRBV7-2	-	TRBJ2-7	CASRARLAGMYEQYF	TGTGCCAGCAGAGCCCGGCTAGCGGGGATGTACGAGCAGTACTTC
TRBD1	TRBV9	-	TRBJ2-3	CASSVISGTGTSTDTQYF	TGTGCCAGCAGCGTAATATCCGGGACAGGGACTAGCACAGATACGCAGTATTTT
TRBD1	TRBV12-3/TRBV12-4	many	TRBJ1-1	CASSLGDRLNTEAFF	TGTGCCAGCAGTTTAGGGGACAGGTTGAACACTGAAGCTTTCTTT
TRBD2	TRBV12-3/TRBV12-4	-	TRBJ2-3	CASSHVPRGLAGGPKKGTDTQYF	TGTGCCAGCAGTCACGTCCCCCGGGGACTAGCGGGGGGGCCAAAAAAAGGCACAGATACGCAGTATTTT
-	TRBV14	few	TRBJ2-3	CASSQKRALRGGGTDTQYF	TGTGCCAGCAGCCAAAAGAGGGCCCTCAGGGGAGGGGGCACAGATACGCAGTATTTT
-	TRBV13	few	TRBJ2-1	CASSENDGDNEQFF	TGTGCCAGCAGCGAGAATGACGGGGACAATGAGCAGTTCTTC
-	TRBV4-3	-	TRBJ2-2	CASSQGTGATGELFF	TGCGCCAGCAGCCAAGGTACAGGTGCCACCGGGGAGCTGTTTTTT
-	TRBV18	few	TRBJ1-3	CASSSRGDSGNTIYF	TGTGCCAGCTCATCGAGGGGCGACTCTGGAAACACCATATATTTT
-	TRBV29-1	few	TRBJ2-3	CSVEAGDTQYF	TGCAGCGTTGAGGCGGGAGATACGCAGTATTTT
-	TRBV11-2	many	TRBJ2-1	CASSPREREQFF	TGTGCCAGCAGCCCCAGGGAACGTGAGCAGTTCTTC
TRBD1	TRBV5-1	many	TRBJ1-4	CASSWSGQISTNEKLFF	TGCGCCAGCAGCTGGTCGGGACAGATCTCAACTAATGAAAAACTGTTTTTT
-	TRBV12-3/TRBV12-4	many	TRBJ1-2	CASSPGTSNSTF	TGTGCCAGCAGTCCGGGGACAAGTAATAGCACCTTC
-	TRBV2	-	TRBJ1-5	CASRGPGNQPQHF	TGTGCCAGCAGGGGGCCGGGGAATCAGCCCCAGCATTTT
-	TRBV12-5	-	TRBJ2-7	CASGRETSYEQYF	TGTGCTAGTGGAAGAGAGACAAGCTACGAGCAGTACTTC
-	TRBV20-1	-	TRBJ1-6	CSARNDPHSPLHF	TGCAGTGCTAGAAACGACCCGCATTCACCCCTCCACTTT
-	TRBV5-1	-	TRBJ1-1	CASSTGQNMNTEAFF	TGCGCCAGCAGCACAGGACAGAATATGAACACTGAAGCTTTCTTT
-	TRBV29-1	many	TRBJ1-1	CSVTGTLTGAFF	TGCAGCGTTACCGGGACTCTTACGGGAGCTTTCTTT